The rows below give T cell receptor beta chains drawn from one sample of a study of OX40 agonist ivuxolimab in advanced cancers. TCRdb's copy holds only in-frame clones and misses some; the assay was immunoSEQ multiplex PCR. The sample has 60,000 to 70,000 clones; approximately 86% are singletons. Sequenced material: CD4+ or CD8+ T cells sorted from blood, taken in a trial of the OX40 agonist ivuxolimab. Receptors originate from an adult with an advanced solid tumor such as melanoma, head and neck, liver or kidney cancer. The CDR3 runs from the conserved cysteine through the conserved F or W. The D gene is left open where the match is weak. The size of a clone is reported for some rows only, either as once, few or many, or as a class for expanded clones.

V: TRBV6-6; size: .; D: .; J: TRBJ1-4; DNA: TGTGCCAGCAGCCACCCTCCAGGGATCAATGAAAAACTGTTTTTT; CDR3: CASSHPPGINEKLFF
V: TRBV4-3; size: .; D: TRBD1; J: TRBJ2-7; DNA: TGCGCCAGCAGCCCCGGACAGGGGCAAGGCTACGAGCAGTACTTC; CDR3: CASSPGQGQGYEQYF
V: TRBV15; size: .; D: TRBD2; J: TRBJ2-1; DNA: TGTGCCACCAGCAGAGACGGGAGGGGATACAATGAGCAGTTCTTC; CDR3: CATSRDGRGYNEQFF
V: TRBV5-6; size: .; D: .; J: TRBJ1-2; DNA: TGTGCCAGCAGCCAAGGTCGATACGGCTACACCTTC; CDR3: CASSQGRYGYTF
V: TRBV7-9; size: .; D: .; J: TRBJ1-1; DNA: TGTGCCAGCAGCTTAGAGAGGAACGAAGCTTTCTTT; CDR3: CASSLERNEAFF
V: TRBV7-3; size: .; D: TRBD1; J: TRBJ2-7; DNA: TGTGCCAGCAGCTTAGCAGAGGGACAGGGGGACTCCTACGAGCAGTACTTC; CDR3: CASSLAEGQGDSYEQYF
V: TRBV4-3; size: .; D: .; J: TRBJ2-1; DNA: TGCGCCAGCAGCCAACGCCCCTGGGGGGATAACAATGAGCAGTTCTTC; CDR3: CASSQRPWGDNNEQFF
V: TRBV6-5; size: .; D: TRBD1; J: TRBJ1-6; DNA: TGTGCCAGCAGAGGACAGGGGGGGTATAATTCACCCCTCCACTTT; CDR3: CASRGQGGYNSPLHF
V: TRBV11-1; size: once; D: .; J: TRBJ2-7; DNA: TGTGCCAGCAGCTTAGCCGGTTTCTACGAGCAGTACTTC; CDR3: CASSLAGFYEQYF
V: TRBV2; size: .; D: TRBD1; J: TRBJ1-2; DNA: TGTGCCAGCAGCTCCGGGACAGGGGGGCGGGGCTACACCTTC; CDR3: CASSSGTGGRGYTF
V: TRBV7-9; size: .; D: .; J: TRBJ1-1; DNA: TGTGCCAGCAGCTTAAAGACCGATAAAGCTGAAGCTTTCTTT; CDR3: CASSLKTDKAEAFF
V: TRBV30; size: once; D: TRBD2; J: TRBJ2-7; DNA: TGTGCTTCGGGGACTAGCGGGGCCTCCTACGAGCAGTACTTC; CDR3: CASGTSGASYEQYF
V: TRBV28; size: .; D: TRBD1; J: TRBJ2-1; DNA: TGTGCCAGCAGCTCCGGGACAGGGGGAACTGAGCAGTTCTTC; CDR3: CASSSGTGGTEQFF
V: TRBV6-4; size: .; D: .; J: TRBJ2-2; DNA: TGTGCCAGCAGTGCGGATTCTAGCGCCGGGGAGCTGTTTTTT; CDR3: CASSADSSAGELFF
V: TRBV15; size: .; D: .; J: TRBJ2-1; DNA: TGTGCCACCAGTAGCCACTGGTCCGGGGGACGCTCATACAATGAGCAGTTCTTC; CDR3: CATSSHWSGGRSYNEQFF
V: TRBV18; size: few; D: .; J: TRBJ1-5; DNA: TGTGCCAGCTCACCAACTGGGGATCAGCCCCAGCATTTT; CDR3: CASSPTGDQPQHF
V: TRBV4-1; size: .; D: .; J: TRBJ1-2; DNA: TGCGCCAGCAGCCAAGCAGGGGTAGGAGGCTACACCTTC; CDR3: CASSQAGVGGYTF
V: TRBV5-4; size: .; D: .; J: TRBJ1-2; DNA: TGTGCCAGCAGCTTGTTTTCGACGGTTGGCTACACCTTC; CDR3: CASSLFSTVGYTF
V: TRBV6-5; size: once; D: TRBD2; J: TRBJ2-1; DNA: TGTGCCAGCAGTTACTCTCTGGCGGGGGGGGATGAGCAGTTCTTC; CDR3: CASSYSLAGGDEQFF
V: TRBV19; size: .; D: TRBD1; J: TRBJ1-5; DNA: TGTGCCAGTAGCCCGACAGGGGTGAGACAGCCCCAGCATTTT; CDR3: CASSPTGVRQPQHF
V: TRBV6-5; size: .; D: .; J: TRBJ1-2; DNA: TGTGCCAGCAGTAAGGAATTATCAAACTATGGCTACACCTTC; CDR3: CASSKELSNYGYTF
V: TRBV7-2; size: once; D: .; J: TRBJ1-1; DNA: TGTGCCAGCAGCCCACAGACCGGGACTGAAGCTTTCTTT; CDR3: CASSPQTGTEAFF